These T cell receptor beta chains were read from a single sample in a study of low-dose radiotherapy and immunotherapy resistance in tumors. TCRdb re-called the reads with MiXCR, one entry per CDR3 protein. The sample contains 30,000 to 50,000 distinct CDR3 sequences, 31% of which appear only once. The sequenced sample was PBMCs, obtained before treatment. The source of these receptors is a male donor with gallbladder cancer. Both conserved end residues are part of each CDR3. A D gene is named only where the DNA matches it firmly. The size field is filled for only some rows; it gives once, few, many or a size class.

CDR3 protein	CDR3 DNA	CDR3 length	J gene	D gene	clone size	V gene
CATPPSVEQGAYEQFF	TGTGCCACCCCTCCGTCGGTCGAACAGGGGGCCTATGAGCAGTTCTTC	16	TRBJ2-1	TRBD1	many	TRBV2
CASSQDWGQGAKNIQYF	TGTGCCAGCAGCCAAGACTGGGGACAGGGAGCCAAAAACATTCAGTACTTC	17	TRBJ2-4	TRBD1	many	TRBV3-1
CSAAHRDREGGSYGYTF	TGCAGTGCTGCGCACCGGGACAGGGAGGGTGGGTCGTATGGCTACACCTTC	17	TRBJ1-2	TRBD1	many	TRBV20-1
CASSLGTSSYEQYF	TGTGCCAGCAGCTTGGGGACTAGCTCTTACGAGCAGTACTTC	14	TRBJ2-7	TRBD2	many	TRBV13
CASRKMGQGGGNTIYF	TGTGCCAGCAGAAAGATGGGACAGGGGGGCGGAAACACCATATATTTT	16	TRBJ1-3	TRBD1	many	TRBV28
CASSQDGHENYGYTF	TGCGCCAGCAGCCAAGATGGGCATGAGAACTATGGCTACACCTTC	15	TRBJ1-2	-	many	TRBV4-1
CSVELATTNTGELFF	TGCAGCGTTGAGTTAGCGACCACGAACACCGGGGAGCTGTTTTTT	15	TRBJ2-2	-	many	TRBV29-1
CASSWAEGYYNEQFF	TGTGCCAGCAGCTGGGCCGAGGGGTATTACAATGAGCAGTTCTTC	15	TRBJ2-1	-	many	TRBV9
CASSQDWNRANNEQFF	TGTGCCAGCAGCCAAGATTGGAACCGAGCGAACAATGAGCAGTTCTTC	16	TRBJ2-1	-	-	TRBV3-1
CASSQPGRDPYNEQFF	TGCGCCAGCAGCCAGCCTGGCAGGGACCCCTACAATGAGCAGTTCTTC	16	TRBJ2-1	-	few	TRBV4-1
CASSSMTAYNEQFF	TGTGCCAGCAGTTCTATGACTGCCTACAATGAGCAGTTCTTC	14	TRBJ2-1	-	medium-sized	TRBV28
CASSQVSGSPYNEQFF	TGTGCCAGCAGTCAGGTTAGCGGGTCCCCCTACAATGAGCAGTTCTTC	16	TRBJ2-1	TRBD2	many	TRBV2
CATGSENTQYF	TGTGCCACCGGCAGCGAGAATACGCAGTATTTT	11	TRBJ2-3	-	many	TRBV24-1
CASSFPVDRPLVGRSYNEQFF	TGTGCCAGCAGCTTCCCCGTTGACAGGCCGCTTGTAGGTCGATCCTACAATGAGCAGTTCTTC	21	TRBJ2-1	-	-	TRBV11-2
CASTPGGRDEQFF	TGTGCCAGCACCCCGGGAGGGAGGGATGAGCAGTTCTTC	13	TRBJ2-1	TRBD2	medium-sized	TRBV28
CASSFETGNTEAFF	TGTGCCAGCAGCTTCGAGACAGGGAACACTGAAGCTTTCTTT	14	TRBJ1-1	-	many	TRBV11-2
CASSPLTGSSYEQYF	TGCGCCAGCAGCCCCCTGACTGGGAGCTCCTACGAGCAGTACTTC	15	TRBJ2-7	-	many	TRBV4-1
CASSLQASNYGYTF	TGTGCCAGCAGTTTACAGGCCTCTAACTATGGCTACACCTTC	14	TRBJ1-2	-	many	TRBV12-3/TRBV12-4
CASRELAGVSKNIQYF	TGTGCCAGCAGGGAACTAGCGGGAGTATCCAAAAACATTCAGTACTTC	16	TRBJ2-4	TRBD2	few	TRBV6-6
CASSEVRSNVLTF	TGTGCCAGCAGTGAAGTCAGGAGCAACGTCCTGACTTTC	13	TRBJ2-6	-	-	TRBV2
CASSPDRAKGYTF	TGCGCCAGCAGCCCGGACAGGGCGAAGGGCTACACCTTC	13	TRBJ1-2	TRBD1	many	TRBV5-1
CASSLVGELGEQYF	TGTGCCAGCAGCTTAGTCGGGGAGTTGGGCGAGCAGTACTTC	14	TRBJ2-7	-	many	TRBV7-8
CASSSGQGGWKETQYF	TGTGCCAGCAGCTCAGGACAGGGCGGGTGGAAAGAGACCCAGTACTTC	16	TRBJ2-5	TRBD1	many	TRBV7-3
CASSLTGTASSYNEQFF	TGTGCCAGCAGCTTAACGGGGACTGCGAGCTCCTACAATGAGCAGTTCTTC	17	TRBJ2-1	-	many	TRBV7-3
CASSKGSGNTIYF	TGTGCCAGTAGTAAGGGCTCTGGAAACACCATATATTTT	13	TRBJ1-3	-	-	TRBV19
CASSWANSNYGYTF	TGTGCCAGCTCGTGGGCAAACTCTAACTATGGCTACACCTTC	14	TRBJ1-2	-	-	TRBV28
CASSSVLAGGPLGELFFF	-	18	TRBJ2-2	-	-	TRBV7-2
CASSETTFSSGNTIYF	TGTGCCAGCAGTGAGACGACCTTTAGCTCTGGAAACACCATATATTTT	16	TRBJ1-3	-	many	TRBV25-1
CSVRGAKDGYTF	TGCAGCGTTAGGGGGGCGAAGGATGGCTACACCTTC	12	TRBJ1-2	-	-	TRBV29-1
CASSLLGSGGADTQYF	TGCGCCAGCAGCTTGCTGGGTAGCGGGGGCGCAGATACGCAGTATTTT	16	TRBJ2-3	TRBD2	-	TRBV5-1
CASSLAPTGELFF	TGTGCCAGCAGTCTAGCTCCCACCGGGGAGCTGTTTTTT	13	TRBJ2-2	-	many	TRBV12-3/TRBV12-4
CASTEAGTPPEGYTF	TGTGCCAGCACCGAGGCGGGCACCCCGCCTGAGGGCTACACCTTC	15	TRBJ1-2	-	once	TRBV9
CASSPTGPNEQFF	TGCGCCAGCAGCCCGACAGGGCCCAATGAGCAGTTCTTC	13	TRBJ2-1	TRBD1	once	TRBV5-1
CSASVLAGGQLYEQYF	TGCAGTGCTTCCGTCCTAGCGGGAGGGCAGCTCTACGAGCAGTACTTC	16	TRBJ2-7	TRBD2	-	TRBV20-1
CASSLGGSSSYNEQFF	TGCGCCAGCAGCTTGGGCGGGAGTAGCTCCTACAATGAGCAGTTCTTC	16	TRBJ2-1	TRBD2	once	TRBV5-1
CASSFGLGYTDTQYF	TGTGCCAGCAGCTTCGGCTTGGGCTACACAGATACGCAGTATTTT	15	TRBJ2-3	-	many	TRBV7-2
CASRTGQPIYEQYF	TGTGCCAGCAGGACGGGGCAGCCGATCTACGAGCAGTACTTC	14	TRBJ2-7	-	few	TRBV28
CASSFLAGTHYQETQYF	TGTGCCAGCAGTTTTCTGGCCGGGACACACTACCAAGAGACCCAGTACTTC	17	TRBJ2-5	-	many	TRBV12-3/TRBV12-4
CASLDFNEQFF	TGTGCCAGCCTTGACTTTAATGAGCAGTTCTTC	11	TRBJ2-1	-	medium-sized	TRBV6-1
CASKPGTERMNTEAFF	TGTGCCAGCAAACCCGGGACAGAACGAATGAACACTGAAGCTTTCTTT	16	TRBJ1-1	TRBD1	-	TRBV12-3/TRBV12-4
CASSLILGTGGEQYF	TGTGCCAGCAGTTTGATCCTAGGGACAGGGGGCGAGCAGTACTTC	15	TRBJ2-7	TRBD1	many	TRBV12-3/TRBV12-4
CASSWGGNQPQHF	TGTGCCAGCAGCTGGGGTGGGAATCAGCCCCAGCATTTT	13	TRBJ1-5	-	-	TRBV9